A selection of T cell receptor beta chains follows, all from one sample in a study of neurological immune-mediated disorders. Using its own MiXCR run on the 5' RACE reads, TCRdb lists one record per CDR3 protein. Of roughly 18,000 distinct CDR3 sequences in the sample, around 13% were seen once. Sequencing used CD4+ T cells from blood. The receptor set was obtained from a woman in her sixties with HTLV-1-associated myelopathy (HAM/TSP). Both conserved end residues are part of each CDR3. The order of the fields is J gene, D gene, V gene, clone size, CDR3 DNA, CDR3 protein. D genes are given only for firm matches. Some rows mark clone size as missing; the rest say once, few, many or name a class of expanded clone.

TRBJ2-7 NA TRBV7-9 many TGTGCCAGCAGCTTAGCCGGAGACGAGCAGTACTTC CASSLAGDEQYF
TRBJ2-1 TRBD1 TRBV7-9 many TGTGCCATCGGTAAAACAGGGGACAATGAGCAGTTCTTC CAIGKTGDNEQFF
TRBJ1-2 NA TRBV6-2/TRBV6-3 many TGTGCCAGCAGTTACCAGGGGCAGACCGGCTACACCTTC CASSYQGQTGYTF
TRBJ1-3 NA TRBV7-9 many TGTGCCAGCAGCCCATTAAGTGGCGGCTCTGGAAACACCATATATTTT CASSPLSGGSGNTIYF
TRBJ1-6 TRBD1 TRBV12-3/TRBV12-4 medium-sized TGTGCCAGCAGTCGTAGACAGGGGGGCAATTCACCCCTCCACTTT CASSRRQGGNSPLHF
TRBJ2-5 TRBD1 TRBV20-1 many TGCAGTGCTAGAGATCTTAAGACAGGGGGAGAGACCCAGTACTTC CSARDLKTGGETQYF
TRBJ1-2 NA TRBV20-1 medium-sized TGCAGTGCTAGATATGCAGGAAGTTACTATGGCTACACCTTC CSARYAGSYYGYTF
TRBJ1-2 TRBD1 TRBV6-1 many TGTGCCAGCAGTGAAACAGGGGGCCCAGTCTATGGCTACACCTTC CASSETGGPVYGYTF
TRBJ2-3 NA TRBV20-1 large TGCAGTGTGATACGGGATCCTTGGGTGGCAGATACGCAGTATTTT CSVIRDPWVADTQYF
TRBJ2-1 TRBD1 TRBV19 few TGTGCCAGTAGTATTCTAAGACAGGGGGGGAATGAGCAGTTCTTC CASSILRQGGNEQFF
TRBJ1-1 NA TRBV27 many TGTGCCAGCCAGAATCCGGGGGCCGAGAACACTGAAGCTTTCTTT CASQNPGAENTEAFF
TRBJ2-5 NA TRBV5-1 many TGCGCCAGCAGCTTGGTGGCAGGAAAGGAAGAGACCCAGTACTTC CASSLVAGKEETQYF
TRBJ1-1 TRBD1 TRBV5-1 many TGCGCCAGCCACACAGGGGGCCGTGACACTGAAGCTTTCTTT CASHTGGRDTEAFF
TRBJ2-3 NA TRBV25-1 many TGTGCCAGCAGTGGGACAGCCCTCACAGATACGCAGTATTTT CASSGTALTDTQYF
TRBJ2-7 TRBD1 TRBV7-2 medium-sized TGTGCCAGCAGCCCGGACAGGCTCCTGGGCGAGCAGTACTTC CASSPDRLLGEQYF
TRBJ2-1 TRBD2 TRBV5-1 many TGCGCCAGCAGCTATACTAGCGGGGGAGGCGGAATCAATGAGCAGTTCTTC CASSYTSGGGGINEQFF
TRBJ2-1 TRBD1 TRBV15 NA TGTGCCACCAGCAGACCGGGACAGGGGATAAGGGACGGGGAGCAGTTCTTC CATSRPGQGIRDGEQFF
TRBJ2-7 NA TRBV11-2 many TGTGCCAGCAGCTTAGATGCGGGTTTCTCCTACGAGCAGTACTTC CASSLDAGFSYEQYF
TRBJ1-3 TRBD1 TRBV24-1 many TGTGCCACCAGTGATCCTAGACAGGGAGACGGAAACACCATATATTTT CATSDPRQGDGNTIYF
TRBJ2-7 NA TRBV5-4 many TGTGCCAGCAGCTTGGATCTAGGCTCCTACAAGCAGTACTTC CASSLDLGSYKQYF
TRBJ2-2 NA TRBV29-1 many TGCAGCGTTGTGGAAGCGAACACCGGGGAGCTGTTTTTT CSVVEANTGELFF
TRBJ2-2 NA TRBV5-1 many TGCGCCAGCAGCCCCAGGGCGGCGAACACCGGGGAGCTGTTTTTT CASSPRAANTGELFF
TRBJ2-2 NA TRBV9 many TGTGCCAGCAGCGTGTGTCCTTCGGGCGGGGAGCTGTTTTTT CASSVCPSGGELFF
TRBJ2-4 NA TRBV24-1 many TGTGCCACCAGTGATTTCGACATTCAGTACTTC CATSDFDIQYF
TRBJ2-3 NA TRBV11-2 many TGTGCCAGCAGCCCCGGACGAGATACGCAGTATTTT CASSPGRDTQYF
TRBJ2-7 TRBD2 TRBV20-1 many TGCAGTGCTAGGCCCGAAACTAGCGGGGGGGACGAGCAGTACTTC CSARPETSGGDEQYF
TRBJ1-1 NA TRBV3-1 many TGTGCCAGCAGTCGAAGGGGTACTGAAGCTTTCTTT CASSRRGTEAFF
TRBJ2-1 TRBD1 TRBV20-1 many TGCAGTGCCGAGGGAGACAGGGTAAAGGAGCAGTTCTTC CSAEGDRVKEQFF